These 26 T cell receptor beta chains were sequenced from one sample in a study of CD8 T cells in Susac syndrome. Reverse transcription used about 0.45 to 1 ug RNA and random hexamers. TCRdb re-analysed the immunoSEQ multiplex PCR reads in MiXCR, keeping a single row per CDR3 protein. The repertoire holds about 89,000 distinct CDR3 sequences, with roughly 93% as singletons. The sample taken for sequencing was CD8+ T cells from PBMCs. These receptors came from a human donor in good health.

The chain joins TRBV27 to TRBJ2-7; D not resolved. Germline V gene sequence: CDR1 MNHEY, CDR2 SMNVEV (reference sequence). Deletions cut 3 bases from V and 1 base from J, with 13 bases between. The CDR3 sequence is 15 residues long. The CDR3 coding sequence is TGTGCCAGCAGTTTTAGCACCAGTGCTTCCTACGAGCAGTACTTC. Protein sequence: CASSFSTSASYEQYF.

This chain connects TRBV21-1 to TRBJ2-7; TRBD2, the table's D call, was not compared with the DNA. TRBV21-1 is deemed a pseudogene. The CDR3 loop spans 15 amino acids. The CDR3 nucleotides are TGTGCCAGCAGCCAAGGAAGCGGCCGATTCTACGAGCAGTACTTC. Protein sequence: CASSQGSGRFYEQYF.

The J gene is TRBJ1-2, the V gene TRBV6-2 or TRBV6-3; D not resolved. CDR3 size: 14 residues. The V gene's germline CDR1 is MNHEY and CDR2 SVGEGT. V lost 6 bases and J lost 7, with 18 bases in between. CDR3 bases: TGTGCCAGCAGCTCCGGCGGGCGGAACGGTGGCTACACCTTC. Protein sequence: CASSSGGRNGGYTF.

The V call is TRBV11-2, the J call TRBJ2-2; D possibly corresponds to TRBD1 (6 bases). In germline, CDR1 is SGHAT, CDR2 FQNNGV. V was cut by 0 bases and J by 5 bases, with 16 bases left in between. The CDR3 loop spans 17 amino acids. Written as DNA, the CDR3 is TGTGCCAGCAGCTTAGAGGCGAGACAGGTCGGAACCGGGGAGCTGTTTTTT. This codes for CASSLEARQVGTGELFF.

This clonotype was seen just once. The gene calls are TRBV20-1 and TRBJ2-7; D is undetermined. The ends were cut back, 0 bases at V and 2 bases at J, with 8 bases in the middle. The CDR3 runs to 13 residues. CDR1 is DFQATT and CDR2 is SNEGSKA in the germline V gene (reference sequence). The CDR3 coding sequence is TGCAGTGCTAGAGATTTCAGAACCTACGAGCAGTACTTC. Translated: CSARDFRTYEQYF.

This clonotype has a single count. This chain connects TRBV29-1 to TRBJ2-1; D unresolved. The V gene's germline CDR1 is SQVTM and CDR2 ANQGSEA. V was clipped by 2 bases and J by 5 bases, with 7 bases between them. This CDR3 region has 12 residues. CDR3 in DNA: TGCAGCGTTGAACAGAGAGACAATGAGCAGTTCTTC. It specifies CSVEQRDNEQFF.

The chain combines TRBV4-1 with TRBJ1-1; a weak D match, TRBD1 (5 bases). Trimming cost V 2 bases and J 4 bases, with 11 bases left between them. CDR1 MGHRA and CDR2 YSYEKL come from the germline V gene. The CDR3 runs 14 residues. The CDR3 DNA reads TGCGCCAGCAGCCAAAAGGGGCTGGGCACTGAAGCTTTCTTT. This translates into CASSQKGLGTEAFF.

The chain uses TRBV6-2 or TRBV6-3 and TRBJ2-7; perhaps TRBD1 as D (5 bases). The CDR3 is 15 amino acids. V was trimmed by 3 bases and J by 7 bases, leaving 19 bases between them. Germline V gene data show CDR1 as MNHEY and CDR2 as SVGEGT. CDR3 residues: CASSYPFQGSEEQYF. In DNA, the CDR3 is TGTGCCAGCAGTTATCCGTTCCAGGGATCAGAAGAGCAGTACTTC.

V and J are TRBV12-3 or TRBV12-4 and TRBJ1-2; D not resolved. The CDR3 has 13 residues. Trimming took off 5 bases at V and 0 bases at J, with 7 bases between the two ends. The CDR3 reads CASSTTSNYGYTF. The CDR3 region has the DNA TGTGCCAGCAGTACAACATCTAACTATGGCTACACCTTC.

The CDR3 sequence: CASSQDKGPPAYNEQFF. DNA of the CDR3: TGTGCCAGCAGCCAAGATAAGGGGCCACCAGCGTACAATGAGCAGTTCTTC. The gene calls are TRBV4-2 and TRBJ2-1, with a weak D call TRBD1 (5 bases). The CDR3 is 17 amino acids. CDR1 and CDR2 (germline): LGHNA, YNFKEQ. Trimming left V 0 bases short and J 4 bases short, with 16 bases between.

The gene calls are TRBV19 and TRBJ2-7; D perhaps matches TRBD1 (6 bases). The germline gives CDR1 LNHDA, CDR2 SQIVND (reference sequence). Trimming pared 1 base from V and 3 bases from J, leaving 13 bases between. There are 15 residues in the CDR3. In nucleotides, the CDR3 is TGTGCCAGTAGTATAGGGTCAGGGGATTTCTACGAGCAGTACTTC. It yields the protein CASSIGSGDFYEQYF.

V is TRBV6-5 and J is TRBJ2-7; 8 bases are a match to TRBD1. CDR1 MNHEY and CDR2 SVGAGI come from the germline V gene. V dropped 0 bases and J dropped 2; count of bases not matched to a gene: 3. The CDR3 extends over 15 amino acids. The CDR3 coding sequence is TGTGCCAGCAGTTACTCGGACAGGGCCCCCTACGAGCAGTACTTC. Translated: CASSYSDRAPYEQYF.

The CDR3 region is CSVNPTGNLFYEQYF. CDR3 sequence (DNA): TGCAGCGTTAATCCGACAGGAAATCTTTTCTACGAGCAGTACTTC. The rearrangement joins TRBV29-1 to TRBJ2-7, with D perhaps TRBD1 (6 bases). CDR1 SQVTM and CDR2 ANQGSEA come from the germline V gene. Trimming removed 5 bases from V and 3 bases from J, with 20 bases in between. The CDR3 has 15 residues.

The chain uses TRBV6-4 and TRBJ1-6; D gene uncertain. The CDR3 consists of 16 residues. Trimming cost V 8 bases and J 4 bases, with 18 bases left between them. Germline V lookup: CDR1 MRHNA, CDR2 SNTAGT. The DNA for the CDR3 is TGTGCCAGCCCGGAGCCCCATGGGCGGTATAATTCACCCCTCCACTTT. It specifies CASPEPHGRYNSPLHF.

V is TRBV27 and J is TRBJ1-5; D is undetermined. The CDR3 extends over 12 amino acids. V lost 4 bases and J 9 bases, leaving 10 bases between the germline ends. CDR1 and CDR2 from the germline V gene are MNHEY and SMNVEV (reference sequence). The CDR3 coding sequence is TGTGCCAGCAGTTCCGGGGTGCGGCCCCAGCATTTT. This encodes CASSSGVRPQHF.

The chain uses TRBV20-1 and TRBJ2-5; 8 nucleotides line up with TRBD2. J gave up 1 base and V 5 bases, and 6 bases lay outside the gene matches. Per the germline V gene, CDR1 is DFQATT and CDR2 is SNEGSKA (reference sequence). The CDR3 is made up of 14 amino acids. The CDR3 sequence: CSAPSGGPQETQYF. The CDR3 DNA is TGCAGTGCTCCAAGCGGGGGCCCCCAAGAGACCCAGTACTTC.

The chain links TRBV2 to TRBJ2-2; the D call may be TRBD1 or TRBD2 (5 bases each). Per germline, CDR1 SNHLY and CDR2 FYNNEI. V was clipped by 7 bases and J by 1 base, with 13 bases between them. The CDR3 loop spans 15 amino acids. The CDR3 protein is CASISLGENTGELFF. In nucleotides, the CDR3 is TGTGCCAGCATCTCTCTGGGGGAGAACACCGGGGAGCTGTTTTTT.

This rearrangement joins TRBV7-9 to TRBJ2-5; D is undetermined. CDR3 length: 14 amino acids. Per germline, CDR1 SEHNR and CDR2 FQNEAQ (reference sequence). V dropped 2 bases and J dropped 1 base, with 8 bases sitting between them. The CDR3 region is CASSLQHAQETQYF. CDR3 nucleotides: TGTGCCAGCAGCTTACAACATGCCCAAGAGACCCAGTACTTC.

The rearrangement joins TRBV4-1 to TRBJ2-3; D gene unclear. V was trimmed by 2 bases and J by 4 bases, leaving 7 bases between them. Germline V gives CDR1 MGHRA, CDR2 YSYEKL. This CDR3 contains 13 residues. CDR3 DNA sequence: TGCGCCAGCAGCCAAACGACCTCAGATACGCAGTATTTT. It translates to CASSQTTSDTQYF.

The chain links TRBV4-1 to TRBJ2-1; 8 nucleotides agree with TRBD1. Germline loops: CDR1 MGHRA, CDR2 YSYEKL. This CDR3 is 14 amino acids long. Trimming at V came to 5 bases and at J to 4 bases, leaving 4 bases not matched to a gene. CDR3 sequence: CASSAQGAYNEQFF. In DNA, the CDR3 is TGCGCCAGCAGCGCGCAGGGGGCTTACAATGAGCAGTTCTTC.

J is TRBJ2-4 and V is TRBV18; D is ambiguous. This CDR3 contains 14 residues. Germline CDR1 KGHSH, CDR2 LQKENI. Trimming left V 2 bases short and J 8 bases short, with 13 bases between. CDR3 amino acids: CASSPSIDVDIQYF. CDR3 bases: TGTGCCAGCTCACCATCCATAGATGTCGACATTCAGTACTTC. The full variable domain, completed using reference TRBV18 and TRBJ2-4, is NAGVMQNPRHLVRRRGQEARLRCSPMKGHSHVYWYRQLPEEGLKFMVYLQKENIIDESGMPKERFSAEFPKEGPSILRIQQVVRGDSAAYFCASSPSIDVDIQYFGAGTRLSVL.

This clonotype was seen a handful of times. The chain is built from TRBV9 and TRBJ2-5; TRBD2 aligns across 11 bases. CDR3 length: 15 residues. The germline CDR1 and CDR2 sequences are SGDLS and YYNGEE. With 4 bases clipped from V and 1 base from J, the junction kept 3 bases outside the gene matches. CDR3 DNA sequence: TGTGCCAGCAGCCCTAGCGGGGGGACCCAAGAGACCCAGTACTTC. Its translation is CASSPSGGTQETQYF. The whole variable domain, filled in from reference TRBV9 and TRBJ2-5, reads DSGVTQTPKHLITATGQRVTLRCSPRSGDLSVYWYQQSLDQGLQFLIQYYNGEERAKGNILERFSAQQFPDLHSELNLSSLELGDSALYFCASSPSGGTQETQYFGPGTRLLVL.

The chain has TRBV6-5 and TRBJ1-2; 7 bases are a match to TRBD1. In germline, CDR1 is MNHEY, CDR2 SVGAGI. There are 14 residues in the CDR3. V lost 7 bases and J lost 6; bases outside the gene matches: 11. The CDR3, as DNA: TGTGCCAGCATTATTGACAGGGAAGTCCATGGCTACACCTTC. Translating gives CASIIDREVHGYTF.

The chain combines TRBV13 with TRBJ1-1; weak D call: TRBD1 (6 bases). The V gene's germline CDR1 is PRHDT and CDR2 FYEKMQ (reference sequence). CDR3 size: 16 residues. The V and J ends lost 6 bases and 4 bases respectively, with 21 bases between them. Here the CDR3 reads CASSTLFRGNRTEAFF. The CDR3 nucleotides read TGTGCCAGCAGTACTTTGTTCAGGGGAAACCGCACTGAAGCTTTCTTT.

J is TRBJ2-7 and V is TRBV11-2; 7 nucleotides agree with TRBD1. Germline lookup yields CDR1 SGHAT and CDR2 FQNNGV. The CDR3 is 15 residues long. V lost 3 bases, J lost 4 bases, and 9 bases stayed unmatched. The CDR3 DNA sequence: TGTGCCAGCAGCTTTGGTACAGGGGAAGGGTACGAGCAGTACTTC. Protein sequence: CASSFGTGEGYEQYF.

V usage is TRBV20-1 and J usage is TRBJ2-7; 9 bases are a match to TRBD2. The germline CDR1 and CDR2 sequences are DFQATT and SNEGSKA (reference sequence). This CDR3 contains 15 residues. The ends lost 3 bases at V and 3 bases at J; junction bases unmatched: 9. The CDR3 sequence is CSASRPRTSDYEQYF. Here the CDR3 DNA reads TGCAGTGCTAGCAGACCCCGGACTAGCGACTACGAGCAGTACTTC.